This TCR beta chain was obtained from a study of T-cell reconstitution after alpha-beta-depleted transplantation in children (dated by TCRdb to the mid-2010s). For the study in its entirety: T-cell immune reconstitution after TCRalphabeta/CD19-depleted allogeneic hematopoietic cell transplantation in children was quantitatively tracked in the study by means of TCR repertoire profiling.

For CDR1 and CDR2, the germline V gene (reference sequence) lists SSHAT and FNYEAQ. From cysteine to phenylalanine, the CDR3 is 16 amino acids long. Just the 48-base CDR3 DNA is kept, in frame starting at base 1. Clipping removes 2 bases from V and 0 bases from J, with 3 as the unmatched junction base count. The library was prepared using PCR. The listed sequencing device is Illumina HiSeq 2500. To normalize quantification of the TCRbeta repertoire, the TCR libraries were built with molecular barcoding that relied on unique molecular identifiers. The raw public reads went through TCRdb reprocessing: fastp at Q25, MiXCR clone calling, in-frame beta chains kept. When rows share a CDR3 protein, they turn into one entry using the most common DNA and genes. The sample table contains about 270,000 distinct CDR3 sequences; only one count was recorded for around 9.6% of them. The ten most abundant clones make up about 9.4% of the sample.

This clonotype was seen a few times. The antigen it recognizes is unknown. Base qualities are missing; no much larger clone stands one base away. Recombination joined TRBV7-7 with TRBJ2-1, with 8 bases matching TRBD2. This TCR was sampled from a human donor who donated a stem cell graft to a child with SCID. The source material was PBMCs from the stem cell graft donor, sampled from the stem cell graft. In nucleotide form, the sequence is TGTGCCAGCAGCTTAATAGCGGGGACCTCCTACAATGAGCAGTTCTTC. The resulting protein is CASSLIAGTSYNEQFF.